This T cell receptor beta chain was recorded in a study of blood T cell repertoires in COVID-19 (dated by TCRdb to the early 2020s). Notes on the research overall: Collaborator samples came from the United States, Italy and Spain and covered acute and convalescent phases of COVID-19. The samples were drawn from two sources: the first 160 participants of the ongoing ImmuneRACE study, and 950 to 1,500 subjects contributed by 6 global collaborators. The dataset comprised deeply sampled blood TCRbeta repertoires from subjects exposed to, actively infected with, or recovered from COVID-19. The repertoires were released in a freely available public database intended as a resource for research on the immune response to SARS-CoV-2. The material from the prospective study consisted of cDNA or gDNA derived from T cells, B-cell-depleted T cells, or PBMCs. HLA class I and class II types, where available, came from metadata supplied by the sample provider rather than from assay-based typing. Nearly every sample came with metadata listing a de-identified subject ID, COVID-19 status, age in years and sex.

In the prospective study, participants were roughly 18 to 89 years old, resided in approximately 22 geographic areas of the United States, and were enrolled through a virtual design. In the prospective study, cohorts were assigned on the basis of participant-reported clinical history obtained from a screening survey and a study questionnaire. Recovered participants in ImmuneRACE Cohort 3 were defined as having two consecutive negative NP/OP PCR tests, clearance from a healthcare professional, or resolution of symptoms. In the prospective study, whole blood, serum and a nasopharyngeal or oropharyngeal swab were collected from each participant by mobile phlebotomists. Prospective study participants could optionally give additional blood draws and questionnaires over an approximately 2-month period. Prospective study blood samples were shipped either frozen or at room temperature before DNA extraction.

This clone was picked up one time. The antigen this receptor binds is unknown. There are no base qualities to consult, and no much larger clone falls within one base. General findings and caveats noted by the study authors: The quantity of clinical and demographic metadata differed by source and by participant and was supplied without curation.

Looking up the germline V gene yields CDR1 KGHSH and CDR2 LQKENI. The V and J ends are trimmed by 1 base and 7 bases, leaving 16 bases between them. The CDR3 spans 16 residues, from the cysteine through the phenylalanine. The CDR3 DNA has 48 bases and is translated from base 1. The immunoSEQ Assay, a bias-controlled multiplex PCR, was used to amplify TCRbeta CDR3 regions from genomic DNA. As for the original processing: Nucleated cell counts per sample were estimated from amplification of reference gene primers within the assay. To quantify the absolute abundance of each unique TCRbeta CDR3 rearrangement, sequence reads were collapsed and filtered. For each sample, productive Simpson clonality was calculated as the square root of Simpson's diversity index across productive rearrangements. Here the immuneACCESS table is served through TCRdb, limited to in-frame sequences with V and J called. Missing clones are a known gap in these copies; in checked studies unresolved V genes cover under half, and the rest lacks a known reason. V, J and clone size are those of that table, while D and trimming were read from the DNA. Present in this sample are under 70,000 clones, 85% to 90% of which were seen just once. Over 9% of the sample is in the top ten clones.

This TCR was recovered from a woman aged 35 to 49 who had recovered from COVID-19. Sequenced sample: PBMCs or T cells enriched from blood (not recorded which). Here the chain combines TRBV18 and TRBJ1-4, with the D gene not clear enough to name. In nucleotide form, the sequence is TGTGCCAGCTCACCACTAGTGACTCCTTTTGGTGAAAAACTGTTTTTT. This sequence encodes CASSPLVTPFGEKLFF. Full variable domain (CDR3 extended with the reference TRBV18 and TRBJ1-4 proteins): NAGVMQNPRHLVRRRGQEARLRCSPMKGHSHVYWYRQLPEEGLKFMVYLQKENIIDESGMPKERFSAEFPKEGPSILRIQQVVRGDSAAYFCASSPLVTPFGEKLFFGSGTQLSVL.